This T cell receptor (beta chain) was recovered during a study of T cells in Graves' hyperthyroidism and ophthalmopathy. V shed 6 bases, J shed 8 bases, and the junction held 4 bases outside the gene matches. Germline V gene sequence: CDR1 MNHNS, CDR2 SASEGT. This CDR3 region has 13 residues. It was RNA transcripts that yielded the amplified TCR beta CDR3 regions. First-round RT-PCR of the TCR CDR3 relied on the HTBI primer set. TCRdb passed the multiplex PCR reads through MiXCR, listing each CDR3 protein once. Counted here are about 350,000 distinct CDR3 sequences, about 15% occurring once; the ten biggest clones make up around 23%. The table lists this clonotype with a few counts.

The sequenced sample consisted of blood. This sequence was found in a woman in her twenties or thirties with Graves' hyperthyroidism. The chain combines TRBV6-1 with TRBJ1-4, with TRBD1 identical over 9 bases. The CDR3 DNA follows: TGTGCCAGCAGCCTTGGGACAGGGGAAAAACTGTTTTTT. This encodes CASSLGTGEKLFF.